This T cell receptor beta chain was identified in a study of OX40 agonist ivuxolimab in advanced cancers. Germline-derived CDR1 and CDR2 are SGHTA and FQGNSA. Trimming pared 3 bases from V and 7 bases from J, leaving 15 bases between. This CDR3 comprises 15 residues. Baseline, cycle 4 day 1, and cycle 7 day 1 were the blood sampling points. Libraries were prepared by immunoSEQ multiplex PCR; TCRdb keeps only in-frame clonotypes and omits some of them. The sample consists of tens of thousands of clones, around four fifths of them appearing once. This sequence originates from an adult with an advanced solid tumor such as melanoma, head and neck, liver or kidney cancer. The chain has TRBV7-2 and TRBJ1-4; D remains ambiguous. Source: CD4+ or CD8+ T cells sorted from blood, taken in a trial of the OX40 agonist ivuxolimab. The CDR3 is CASSLVPGSGEKLFF. Here the CDR3 DNA reads TGTGCCAGCAGCTTGGTACCGGGTTCGGGTGAAAAACTGTTTTTT.